This record covers a single TCR beta chain. In the study's own analysis: By means of reference gene primer amplification, nucleated cell counts were estimated. The data were produced by immunoSEQ multiplex PCR, yet TCRdb's version contains in-frame clones alone and is incomplete. D and trimming were read from the DNA, whereas the V and J calls and clone size are those reported in that table. This table has fewer than 400,000 clones, 85% appearing once. The record originates from a study of blood T cell repertoires in COVID-19. Whole-study context: The samples span acute and convalescent COVID-19 from the United States, Italy and Spain. PBMCs, B-cell-depleted T cells, or T cells were the source of the cDNA or gDNA that made up the material.

The V end was cut by 0 bases, the J end by 1 base, with 9 bases between. The V gene's germline CDR1 is SGDLS and CDR2 YYNGEE. This CDR3 has 15 amino acids. The TCR sequence derives from a woman between 18 and 29 years old with acute or convalescent COVID-19. This chain connects TRBV9 to TRBJ2-3, with no clear D. The sample was peripheral blood. CDR3: CASSVVYGGTDTQYF. In nucleotides, the CDR3 is TGTGCCAGCAGCGTAGTATACGGTGGCACAGATACGCAGTATTTT.